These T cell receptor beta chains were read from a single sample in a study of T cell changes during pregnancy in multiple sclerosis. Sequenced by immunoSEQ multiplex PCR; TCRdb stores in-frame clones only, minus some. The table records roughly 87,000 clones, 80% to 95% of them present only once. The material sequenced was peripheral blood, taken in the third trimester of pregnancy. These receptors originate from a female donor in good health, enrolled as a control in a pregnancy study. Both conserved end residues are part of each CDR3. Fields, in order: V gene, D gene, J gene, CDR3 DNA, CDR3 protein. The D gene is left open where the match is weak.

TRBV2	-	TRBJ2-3	TGTGCCAGCAGCATTAACAGAGTGGCTAACACAGATACGCAGTATTTT	CASSINRVANTDTQYF
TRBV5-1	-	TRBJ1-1	TGCGCCAGCAGCTCGGGGGGCGTGAACACTGAAGCTTTCTTT	CASSSGGVNTEAFF
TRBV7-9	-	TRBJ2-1	TGTGCCAGCAGCTTGGCATACAATGAGCAGTTCTTC	CASSLAYNEQFF
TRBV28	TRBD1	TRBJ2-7	TGTGCCAGCAGTTCACCGGGACAGCGAACCTACGAGCAGTACTTC	CASSSPGQRTYEQYF
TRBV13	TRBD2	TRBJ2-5	TGTGCCAGCAGCTTGGAAATAGCGGGACGGAAAGAGACCCAGTACTTC	CASSLEIAGRKETQYF
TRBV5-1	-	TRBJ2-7	TGCGCCAGCAGCTTGGAGACAGACTACGAGCAGTACTTC	CASSLETDYEQYF
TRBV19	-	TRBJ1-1	TGTGCCAGTAGTTATCCGGGTGACACTGAAGCTTTCTTT	CASSYPGDTEAFF
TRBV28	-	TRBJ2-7	TGTGCCAGCAGTTCCCCAGGGGAGGGGAACTACGAGCAGTACTTC	CASSSPGEGNYEQYF
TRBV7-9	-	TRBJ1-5	TGTGCCAGCAGCTTAGAGGGCAGGGGCGGTAGCAATCAGCCCCAGCATTTT	CASSLEGRGGSNQPQHF
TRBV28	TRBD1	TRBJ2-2	TGTGCCAGCAGTTCACTCCGGGACAGGGTTTCTCTCGGTCCCGGGGAGCTGTTTTTT	CASSSLRDRVSLGPGELFF
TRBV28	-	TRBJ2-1	TGTGCCAGCAGTTTGGCCTCCTACAATGAGCAGTTCTTC	CASSLASYNEQFF
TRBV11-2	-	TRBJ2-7	TGTGCCAGCAGCTCCTTCACGACGGGAAGCTACGAGCAGTACTTC	CASSSFTTGSYEQYF
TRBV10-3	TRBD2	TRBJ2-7	TGTGCCATCAAGGGAGGGTTCTACGAGCAGTACTTC	CAIKGGFYEQYF
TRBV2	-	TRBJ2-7	TGTGCCAGCAGTGATGTGATAGTCGGGACCTACGAGCAGTACTTC	CASSDVIVGTYEQYF
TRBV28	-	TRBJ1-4	-	CASSFLAVNEKLFF
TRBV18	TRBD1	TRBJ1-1	TGTGCCAGCTCACCACCGCCGGGACAGCGATCGAACACTGAAGCTTTCTTT	CASSPPPGQRSNTEAFF
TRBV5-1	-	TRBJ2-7	TGCGCCAGCAAATTAAAAGTGGAGCGTTTTAGCGAGCAGTACTTC	CASKLKVERFSEQYF
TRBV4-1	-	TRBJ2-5	TGCGCCAGCAGCCAAGGTACCTCACAGGTCCAAGAGACCCAGTACTTC	CASSQGTSQVQETQYF
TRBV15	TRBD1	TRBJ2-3	TGTGCCACCAGCAGGCAGGGGGCAGATACGCAGTATTTT	CATSRQGADTQYF
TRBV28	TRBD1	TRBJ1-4	TGTGCCAGCAGTGGGGACAGGGGCGAGGAAAAACTGTTTTTT	CASSGDRGEEKLFF
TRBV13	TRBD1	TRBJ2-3	TGTGCCAGCAGCCCCGGGACAGGGATCACAGATACGCAGTATTTT	CASSPGTGITDTQYF